A selection of T cell receptor beta chains follows, all from one sample in a study of T cell changes during pregnancy in multiple sclerosis. TCRdb keeps only in-frame clones here, not all; method: immunoSEQ multiplex PCR. The sample has 65,000 to 90,000 clones, roughly nine tenths seen once; the top ten hold roughly 2.5%. The starting material was peripheral blood, obtained in the first trimester of pregnancy. The source of these receptors is a female donor with multiple sclerosis, enrolled in a pregnancy study. CDR3s leave out the opening cysteine and the closing phenylalanine or tryptophan. A D gene is named only where the DNA matches it firmly. Size values are once, few and many counts, or a class for expanded clones, and some rows have none.

d_gene	v_gene	abundance	j_gene	CDR3aa
TRBD2	TRBV19	NA	TRBJ2-3	ASSISGRAGDTQY
NA	TRBV7-3	NA	TRBJ2-3	ASSLNRYYADTQY
NA	TRBV15	NA	TRBJ1-2	ATSRAPTEGYYGYT
NA	TRBV28	NA	TRBJ1-2	ASRDFGDGYT
NA	TRBV4-2	NA	TRBJ1-2	ASSQARNYGYT
NA	TRBV27	NA	TRBJ2-1	ASSWSLYNEQF
TRBD1	TRBV9	NA	TRBJ1-5	ASSRKGQQNQPQH
TRBD2	TRBV19	once	TRBJ2-2	ASSRTSGGPNTGELF
NA	TRBV4-3	NA	TRBJ2-7	ASSQDGTGSYEQY
TRBD1	TRBV28	NA	TRBJ1-1	ASSLGTVGFEAF
TRBD1	TRBV7-2	NA	TRBJ1-2	ASSPGQANYGYT
TRBD1	TRBV10-3	NA	TRBJ2-7	AISEGTGGYEQY
NA	TRBV30	NA	TRBJ1-5	AWSHTYNQPQH
NA	TRBV5-1	NA	TRBJ2-5	ASSPTGTKETQY
TRBD2	TRBV28	NA	TRBJ2-1	ASSLQAGARYNEQF
NA	TRBV10-1	NA	TRBJ2-7	ASRGTHSSYEQY
TRBD1	TRBV7-9	once	TRBJ2-5	ASSLEQGETQY
NA	TRBV5-1	NA	TRBJ2-7	ASNEGHEQY
NA	TRBV7-2	NA	TRBJ2-3	ASSLAGADTQY
NA	TRBV6-6	NA	TRBJ1-5	ASSRGAGNQPQH
TRBD1	TRBV19	NA	TRBJ1-1	ASSLRGLMNTEAF
TRBD2	TRBV27	NA	TRBJ2-1	ASSFLGGPHEQF
NA	TRBV1	NA	TRBJ2-1	TSSRSSGGPGQF
NA	TRBV18	NA	TRBJ1-2	ASSPPQGGGYT
NA	TRBV6-6	NA	NA	ASTREGAGLYEQY
NA	TRBV6-5	NA	TRBJ1-3	ASSPTGYSGNTIY
NA	TRBV11-3	NA	TRBJ2-1	ASSLDRDGSWGYNEQF
NA	TRBV4-3	NA	TRBJ2-1	ASSQDPGLSVYNEQF
NA	TRBV5-1	NA	TRBJ1-1	ASSLRELMNTEAF
NA	TRBV19	NA	TRBJ2-3	ASSIVGQDTQY
NA	TRBV29-1	NA	TRBJ1-1	SVGMGGENTEAF
TRBD2	TRBV19	NA	TRBJ2-7	ASTPAGGNPYEQY
NA	TRBV2	many	TRBJ1-5	ASRGSDSESNQPQH
TRBD1	TRBV11-3	NA	TRBJ2-7	ASSGQGNYEQY
TRBD1	TRBV5-1	NA	TRBJ2-2	ASSLAFLGQSGELF
TRBD1	TRBV19	NA	TRBJ1-6	ASRPIGDSFSPLH
TRBD2	TRBV27	NA	TRBJ2-3	ASSFISGRARGTDTQY
TRBD1	TRBV7-2	once	TRBJ1-6	ASSLGDRRRSPLH
TRBD1	TRBV18	NA	TRBJ2-5	ASSPPGQGQETQY
TRBD1	TRBV6-4	NA	TRBJ2-4	ATSFRDRVFRAKNIQY
TRBD1	TRBV9	NA	TRBJ2-6	ASSLQGAGSGANVLT
NA	TRBV5-1	NA	TRBJ2-7	ASSLEGRGRLDEQY
TRBD2	TRBV4-2	few	TRBJ2-3	ASSPSGSEQY
TRBD1	TRBV5-1	NA	TRBJ2-2	ASSSGGGGELF
NA	TRBV5-1	NA	TRBJ2-2	ASSLAQRRNTGELF
TRBD1	TRBV6-5	NA	TRBJ2-7	ASSYRGQGPLEQY
NA	TRBV6-1	few	TRBJ1-5	ASGGHNQPQH
NA	TRBV28	NA	TRBJ2-2	ASSFSQLTGELF
TRBD2	TRBV7-8	NA	TRBJ2-1	ASSPTSGSSYNEQF
TRBD2	TRBV30	NA	TRBJ2-3	AWASGGRRTDTQY
NA	TRBV1	NA	TRBJ2-1	TSSQDPASLEPQF
TRBD2	TRBV27	NA	TRBJ2-5	ASSPGGGETQY
TRBD2	TRBV5-1	NA	TRBJ2-3	ASSEGTSGTTDTQY
NA	TRBV7-9	NA	TRBJ2-7	ASSLAGGYEQY
TRBD2	TRBV30	NA	TRBJ2-7	AWSVAWTSGSEQY
NA	TRBV28	NA	TRBJ2-5	ASSSGVGETQY